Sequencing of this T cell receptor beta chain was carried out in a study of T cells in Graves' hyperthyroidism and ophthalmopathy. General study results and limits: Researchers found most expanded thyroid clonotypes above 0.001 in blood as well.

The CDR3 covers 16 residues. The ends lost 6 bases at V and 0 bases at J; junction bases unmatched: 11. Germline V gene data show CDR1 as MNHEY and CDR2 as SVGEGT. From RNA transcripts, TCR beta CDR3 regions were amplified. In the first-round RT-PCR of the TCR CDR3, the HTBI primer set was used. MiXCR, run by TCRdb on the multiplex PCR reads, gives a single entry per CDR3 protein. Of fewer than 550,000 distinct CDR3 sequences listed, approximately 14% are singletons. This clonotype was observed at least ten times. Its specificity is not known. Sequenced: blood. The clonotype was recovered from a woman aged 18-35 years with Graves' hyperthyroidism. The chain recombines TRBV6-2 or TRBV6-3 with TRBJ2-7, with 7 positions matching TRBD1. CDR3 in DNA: TGTGCCAGCAGAACACTGACAGGGTCCGACTCCTACGAGCAGTACTTC. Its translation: CASRTLTGSDSYEQYF.